This TCR beta chain was identified in a study of memory CD4+ T cells and cytomegalovirus serostatus. Looking at the study overall: This sample comes from healthy Belgian adults, 9 CMV seropositive, 24 seronegative. Notes on the study in general: CD4+ memory repertoires contained about two fifths of the 164 reported CMV TCRbeta sequences.

Remarks on this clone: Its matching antigen is unknown.

The sort gate was single viable CD3+CD4+CD8-CD45RO+ cells for memory CD4+ T cells. The CDR3 sequence is 14 residues long. V gave up 7 bases and J gave up 8 bases, with 18 bases separating them. The germline gives CDR1 SGHTA, CDR2 FQGNSA. TCRdb keeps only in-frame clones here, not all; method: immunoSEQ multiplex PCR. Found here are 50,000 to 65,000 clones, 70% to 75% of them singletons; the top ten hold about 2.4%. The specimen was memory CD4+ T cells from blood. V is TRBV7-2 and J is TRBJ2-1, with a possible D match to TRBD2 (6 bases). This TCR was recovered from an adult in good health and CMV-seropositive. The CDR3 DNA reads as TGTGCCAGCACCACTAGCTACCCCATGTATGAGCAGTTCTTC. It encodes CASTTSYPMYEQFF.